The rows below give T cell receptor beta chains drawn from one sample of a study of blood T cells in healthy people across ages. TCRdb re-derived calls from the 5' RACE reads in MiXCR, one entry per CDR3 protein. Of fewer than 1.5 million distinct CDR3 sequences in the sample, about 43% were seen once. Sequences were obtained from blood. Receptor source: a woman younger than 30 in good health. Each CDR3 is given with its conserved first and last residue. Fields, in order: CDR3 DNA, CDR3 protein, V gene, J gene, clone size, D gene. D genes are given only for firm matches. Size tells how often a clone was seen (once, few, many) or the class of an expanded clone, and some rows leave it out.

TGCGCCAGCAGCTTGCCCGAAGATACGCAGTATTTT	CASSLPEDTQYF	TRBV5-1	TRBJ2-3	few	-
TGCAGCGTTCCCGTAGGGGGAGCCGAGCAGTACTTC	CSVPVGGAEQYF	TRBV29-1	TRBJ2-7	few	-
TGTGCCAGCACCTACAGGGTAGGGGGCTATGGCTACACCTTC	CASTYRVGGYGYTF	TRBV7-2	TRBJ1-2	-	-
TGTGCCAGCAGTACCCGGACAGGGGCGAGGCAGCCCCAGCATTTT	CASSTRTGARQPQHF	TRBV6-1	TRBJ1-5	-	TRBD1
TGTGCCAGCAGTCCCCGGGTAGCTAGGGACTATGGCTACACCTTC	CASSPRVARDYGYTF	TRBV27	TRBJ1-2	many	-
TGTGCCAGCAGCGTAGGACTGGGTCTAAGGGACTATGACTACACCTTC	CASSVGLGLRDYDYTF	TRBV9	TRBJ1-2	-	-
TGTGCCAGCAGCTCCGACCGGGGCCGTTCCTACGAGCAGTACTTC	CASSSDRGRSYEQYF	TRBV11-2	TRBJ2-7	few	-
TGTGCCAGCAGCCAGGGAGGAGCGGGCCGTCCCTACGAGCAGTACTTC	CASSQGGAGRPYEQYF	TRBV3-1	TRBJ2-7	-	-
TGTGCCAGCAGCTTAGACTCTATGGCGGGACCCTACAATGAGCAGTTCTTC	CASSLDSMAGPYNEQFF	TRBV11-3	TRBJ2-1	-	-
TGCGCCAGCAGCCTCAACCGGCCTGAGCAGTACTTC	CASSLNRPEQYF	TRBV5-1	TRBJ2-7	few	-